The 28 T cell receptor beta chains given below trace back to one sample, sequenced in a study of shared T cell receptors in the human thymus. Sequenced by immunoSEQ multiplex PCR; TCRdb stores in-frame clones only, minus some. The repertoire holds 450,000 to 650,000 clones, with around 78% as singletons. A further study also used this sample, focusing on human thymus T cells.

The sample taken for sequencing was thymocytes. These receptor sequences come from a boy under two years old with a congenital heart defect.

Written as DNA, the CDR3 is TGTGCCAGCAGCTTTGACAGGGGTCCCTACGAGCAGTACTTC. It translates to CASSFDRGPYEQYF. V is TRBV5-4 and J is TRBJ2-7; 8 nucleotides match TRBD1. The J segment lost 2 bases and the V segment lost 2 bases, leaving 3 bases of the junction unmatched. Germline CDR1 and CDR2: SGHNT and YYREEE (reference sequence). This CDR3 comprises 14 residues.

This chain links TRBV6-6 with TRBJ2-7, with 11 nucleotides matching TRBD2. Germline V gives CDR1 MNHNY, CDR2 SVGAGI (reference sequence). The length of the CDR3 is 14 residues. The junction had 5 bases not matched to a gene; V was cut back by 7 bases and J by 3 bases. The CDR3 region has the DNA TGTGCCAGCAAGAGGACTAGCGGGCTCTACGAGCAGTACTTC. Amino acids: CASKRTSGLYEQYF.

The chain uses TRBV14 and TRBJ2-5; D might be TRBD1 (6 bases). Trimming took 1 base from V and 9 from J, leaving 18 bases between them. The V gene's germline CDR1 is SGHDN and CDR2 FVKESK. The CDR3 covers 15 residues. The CDR3: CASSQAGQGPGAQYF. CDR3 nucleotides: TGTGCCAGCAGCCAAGCGGGACAAGGGCCTGGGGCCCAGTACTTC.

The CDR3 region is CASSLGTSANTGELFF. In nucleotides, the CDR3 is TGTGCCAGCAGCCTAGGGACTAGCGCGAACACCGGGGAGCTGTTTTTT. The rearrangement uses TRBV11-3 and TRBJ2-2; TRBD2 matches at 10 bases. Germline loops: CDR1 SGHNT, CDR2 YENEEA. Losses at the gene ends were 5 bases for V and 0 bases for J; bases not matched to a gene: 3. CDR3 length: 16 amino acids.

The rearrangement links TRBV21-1 to TRBJ2-7; the D call TRBD2 from the table was never checked on the DNA. TRBV21-1 is annotated as a pseudogene. This CDR3 has 14 residues. This chain's CDR3 is CALGIGERSYEQYF. In DNA form, the CDR3 reads TGTGCCTTAGGAATCGGGGAGAGATCCTACGAGCAGTACTTC.

V and J are TRBV6-6 and TRBJ2-7; possible D gene TRBD2, 5 bases. Per germline, CDR1 MNHNY and CDR2 SVGAGI (reference sequence). The CDR3 extends over 15 amino acids. V lost 6 bases, J lost 5 bases, and 20 bases lay in between. CDR3 coding DNA: TGTGCCAGCAGGCCCCCCCAGCGGTCCGACCACGAGCAGTACTTC. Translation: CASRPPQRSDHEQYF.

The chain is built from TRBV9 and TRBJ2-3; the D gene is possibly TRBD2 (6 bases). Germline loops: CDR1 SGDLS, CDR2 YYNGEE. V was clipped by 4 bases and J by 3 bases, with 6 bases between them. This CDR3 is built from 12 residues. As DNA, the CDR3 is TGTGCCAGCAGCCGGGGGACAGATACGCAGTATTTT. As protein: CASSRGTDTQYF.

This sequence joins TRBV7-3 and TRBJ2-7; TRBD1 is a possible D gene (7 bases). The CDR3 has 14 amino acids. Trimming removed 5 bases from V and 4 bases from J, with 15 bases in between. The germline V gene has CDR1 SGHTA and CDR2 FQGTGA. CDR3 sequence (DNA): TGTGCCAGCAGCCCAGGGGGGCAACTATACGAGCAGTACTTC. This gives the protein CASSPGGQLYEQYF.

This rearrangement joins TRBV5-8 to TRBJ2-7; 9 nucleotides agree with TRBD1. J was trimmed by 1 base and V by 1 base; bases with no gene match: 6. The CDR3 is made up of 16 amino acids. Germline lookup yields CDR1 SGHTS and CDR2 YDEGEE. CDR3 loop: CASSLRKGTGSYEQYF. The CDR3 nucleotides are TGTGCCAGCAGCTTGCGGAAAGGGACAGGGTCCTACGAGCAGTACTTC.

This chain links TRBV7-9 with TRBJ2-7, with 10 bases that match TRBD2. The germline CDR1 and CDR2 sequences are SEHNR and FQNEAQ (reference sequence). CDR3 length: 16 residues. With V trimmed by 0 bases and J by 4 bases, 6 bases remained unmatched. CDR3 sequence: CASSLALAGEGYEQYF. As DNA, the CDR3 is TGTGCCAGCAGCTTAGCGCTAGCGGGAGAGGGGTACGAGCAGTACTTC.

The chain employs TRBV14 and TRBJ2-5; perhaps TRBD2 as D (6 bases). CDR1 and CDR2 from the germline V gene are SGHDN and FVKESK. Trimming removed 4 bases at V and 5 bases at J, with 14 bases between. The CDR3 sequence is 14 residues long. CDR3 sequence: CASSLGGARETQYF. In nucleotides, the CDR3 is TGTGCCAGCAGCCTGGGCGGGGCGCGGGAGACCCAGTACTTC.

This rearrangement joins TRBV4-3 to TRBJ2-1; the match to TRBD2 covers 12 bases. J lost 6 bases, V lost 1 base, and 7 bases had no gene match. This CDR3 has 17 amino acids. CDR1 and CDR2 from the germline V gene are LGHNA and YSLEER. The CDR3 nucleotides are TGCGCCAGCAGCCAAGCCTGGACTAGCGGGATAGGCAATGAGCAGTTCTTC. Translating gives CASSQAWTSGIGNEQFF.

The V gene is TRBV11-2, the J gene TRBJ2-7, with 7 bases that match TRBD2. This CDR3 has 15 amino acids. The V segment lost 8 bases and the J segment 0 bases; nucleotides outside the gene matches: 10. Germline CDR1 reads SGHAT; CDR2 reads FQNNGV. The CDR3 sequence is CASLRGLGPSYEQYF. CDR3 sequence (DNA): TGTGCCAGCCTCCGAGGACTAGGCCCCTCCTACGAGCAGTACTTC. Variable domain in full (rest from reference TRBV11-2 and TRBJ2-7): EAGVAQSPRYKIIEKRQSVAFWCNPISGHATLYWYQQILGQGPKLLIQFQNNGVVDDSQLPKDRFSAERLKGVDSTLKIQPAKLEDSAVYLCASLRGLGPSYEQYFGPGTRLTVT.

J is TRBJ1-2 and V is TRBV19; TRBD1 is a possible D gene (6 bases). The V end was cut by 10 bases, the J end by 4 bases, with 25 bases between. Germline V gene sequence: CDR1 LNHDA, CDR2 SQIVND (reference sequence). The CDR3 runs 16 residues. As DNA, the CDR3 is TGTGCCACTTCCTTGGGGGGGCCCTTGAACCTCTATGGCTACACCTTC. This encodes CATSLGGPLNLYGYTF.

The J gene is TRBJ2-7, the V gene TRBV4-2, with a possible D match to TRBD2 (5 bases). The CDR3 is 15 residues long. V shed 1 base and J shed 2 bases, with 12 bases lying between them. Germline V gene sequence: CDR1 LGHNA, CDR2 YNFKEQ. The CDR3 sequence is CASSQARTVPYEQYF. CDR3 DNA sequence: TGTGCCAGCAGCCAAGCCAGGACTGTCCCCTACGAGCAGTACTTC.

The chain is built from TRBV10-1 and TRBJ2-1, with D possibly matching TRBD1 (6 bases). This CDR3 comprises 12 residues. The V gene's germline CDR1 is WNHNN and CDR2 SYGVQD (reference sequence). Trimming removed 2 bases from V and 9 bases from J, with 8 bases in between. Here the CDR3 reads CASSEKGVEQFF. The CDR3 nucleotides are TGCGCCAGCAGTGAGAAGGGGGTTGAGCAGTTCTTC.

The V call is TRBV7-2, the J call TRBJ1-1; 8 bases line up with TRBD1. Germline CDR1 is SGHTA and CDR2 is FQGNSA. The length of the CDR3 is 16 residues. With V trimmed by 3 bases and J by 1 base, 7 bases remained unmatched. CDR3: CASSLRTGRRNTEAFF. The CDR3 region has the DNA TGTGCCAGCAGCTTGAGGACAGGGAGGAGGAACACTGAAGCTTTCTTT.

The chain has TRBV19 and TRBJ2-6, with unresolved D. Germline V lookup: CDR1 LNHDA, CDR2 SQIVND (reference sequence). V was clipped by 7 bases and J by 0 bases, with 7 bases between them. The CDR3 totals 14 residues. CDR3 nucleotide sequence: TGTGCCAGTAAGTCAGGCTCTGGGGCCAACGTCCTGACTTTC. The encoded protein is CASKSGSGANVLTF. The whole variable domain, filled in from reference TRBV19 and TRBJ2-6, reads DGGITQSPKYLFRKEGQNVTLSCEQNLNHDAMYWYRQDPGQGLRLIYYSQIVNDFQKGDIAEGYSVSREKKESFPLTVTSAQKNPTAFYLCASKSGSGANVLTFGAGSRLTVL.

The chain carries TRBV7-8 and TRBJ2-1, with TRBD2 matching 7 bases. With V trimmed by 0 bases and J by 8 bases, 7 bases remained unmatched. CDR3 length equals 15 residues. The germline V gene encodes CDR1 SGHVS and CDR2 FQNEAQ. CDR3 region: CASSLARTRIYEQFF. CDR3 bases: TGTGCCAGCAGCTTAGCGCGGACTAGGATCTATGAGCAGTTCTTC.

This chain joins TRBV10-3 and TRBJ2-1; a weak D match, TRBD2 (6 bases). V was cut by 9 bases and J by 6 bases, with 18 bases left in between. Germline V gene sequence: CDR1 ENHRY, CDR2 SYGVKD. The length of the CDR3 is 14 residues. The CDR3 is CAIGDSTGVNEQFF. The CDR3, as DNA: TGTGCCATTGGGGACTCGACGGGAGTCAATGAGCAGTTCTTC.

This sequence joins TRBV28 and TRBJ1-5, with 9 bases matching TRBD1. The CDR3 contains 22 residues. The V gene's germline CDR1 is MDHEN and CDR2 SYDVKM. After removal of 8 bases from V and 0 bases from J, the junction contained 26 bases not matched to a gene. CDR3: CASFSPGTGRARGGYSNQPQHF. In nucleotides, the CDR3 is TGTGCCAGCTTCTCACCCGGGACAGGGAGGGCCCGAGGGGGTTATAGCAATCAGCCCCAGCATTTT.

V gene TRBV28 combines with J gene TRBJ2-1, with 9 nucleotides matching TRBD2. This CDR3 comprises 16 residues. Germline V lookup: CDR1 MDHEN, CDR2 SYDVKM. The V gene end was trimmed by 2 bases and the J gene end by 5 bases; junction bases not matched to a gene: 7. As DNA, the CDR3 is TGTGCCAGCAGTTTAGGCGGGACTAGCCGGCACAATGAGCAGTTCTTC. This translates into CASSLGGTSRHNEQFF.

This sequence joins TRBV5-6 and TRBJ1-5; 8 bases line up with TRBD1. In germline, CDR1 is SGHDT, CDR2 YYEEEE. This CDR3 region has 18 residues. V gave up 4 bases and J gave up 0 bases; unmatched junction bases: 12. The CDR3 region has the DNA TGTGCCAGCAGCATAACGGGATCCGGGACAGGTAGCAATCAGCCCCAGCATTTT. The encoded protein is CASSITGSGTGSNQPQHF.

The chain couples TRBV13 to TRBJ2-1; 10 bases map to TRBD2. The CDR3 totals 15 residues. Germline-derived CDR1 and CDR2 are PRHDT and FYEKMQ (reference sequence). Trimming cost V 4 bases and J 7 bases; bases outside gene matches: 7. DNA for the CDR3: TGTGCCAGCAGCTACCCCAGCGGGAGGGCGAATGAGCAGTTCTTC. Translated: CASSYPSGRANEQFF. The whole variable domain, filled in from reference TRBV13 and TRBJ2-1, reads AAGVIQSPRHLIKEKRETATLKCYPIPRHDTVYWYQQGPGQDPQFLISFYEKMQSDKGSIPDRFSAQQFSDYHSELNMSSLELGDSALYFCASSYPSGRANEQFFGPGTRLTVL.

The rearrangement joins TRBV28 to TRBJ2-3; D not certain. Trimming removed 8 bases from V and 0 bases from J, with 21 bases in between. The germline CDR1 and CDR2 sequences are MDHEN and SYDVKM. CDR3 length: 17 amino acids. The CDR3 DNA sequence: TGTGCCAGCCGACTCTTAGGAGTACTCTCTAGCACAGATACGCAGTATTTT. Translated, it gives CASRLLGVLSSTDTQYF.

As concerns this clone: One end of the junction is discordant with germline, which a read error may explain. The genes are TRBV14 and TRBJ2-2; tentatively, D is TRBD2 (5 bases). Germline V lookup: CDR1 SGHDN, CDR2 FVKESK. The CDR3 is 14 amino acids. The CDR3 reads CASQSAENSGELFF. DNA of the CDR3: TGTGCCAGCCAGTCAGCGGAGAACTCCGGGGAGCTGTTTTTT.

The rearrangement links TRBV5-6 to TRBJ2-7; TRBD1 matches 9 bases. V shed 7 bases, J shed 1 base, and the junction held 6 bases outside the gene matches. Germline V gene sequence: CDR1 SGHDT, CDR2 YYEEEE. The CDR3 extends over 14 amino acids. For the CDR3, the DNA is TGTGCCAGCGAGGACAGGGGCGAATCCTACGAGCAGTACTTC. Amino acids: CASEDRGESYEQYF. Full variable domain (missing parts from reference TRBV5-6 and TRBJ2-7): DAGVTQSPTHLIKTRGQQVTLRCSPKSGHDTVSWYQQALGQGPQFIFQYYEEEERQRGNFPDRFSGHQFPNYSSELNVNALLLGDSALYLCASEDRGESYEQYFGPGTRLTVT.

This clone appeared a single time. The rearrangement links TRBV5-4 to TRBJ1-1; TRBD1 is a possible D gene (6 bases). The germline V gene encodes CDR1 SGHNT and CDR2 YYREEE (reference sequence). Trimming cost V 4 bases and J 0 bases, with 19 bases left between them. This CDR3 spans 17 amino acids. CDR3 protein: CASSLRTRTVLNTEAFF. In DNA form, the CDR3 reads TGTGCCAGCAGCCTTAGGACCCGGACAGTCTTGAACACTGAAGCTTTCTTT.